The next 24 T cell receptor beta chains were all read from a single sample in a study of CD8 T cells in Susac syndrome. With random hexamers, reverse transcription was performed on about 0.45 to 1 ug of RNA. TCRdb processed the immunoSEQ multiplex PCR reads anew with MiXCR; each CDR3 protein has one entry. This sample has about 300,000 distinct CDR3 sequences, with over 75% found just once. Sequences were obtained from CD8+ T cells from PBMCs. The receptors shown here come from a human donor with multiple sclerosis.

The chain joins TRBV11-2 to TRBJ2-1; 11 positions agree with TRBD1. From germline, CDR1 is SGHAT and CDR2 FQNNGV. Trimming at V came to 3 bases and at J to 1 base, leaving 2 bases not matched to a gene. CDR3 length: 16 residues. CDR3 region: CASSLGQGVSYNEQFF. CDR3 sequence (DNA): TGTGCCAGCAGCTTGGGACAGGGGGTGTCCTACAATGAGCAGTTCTTC.

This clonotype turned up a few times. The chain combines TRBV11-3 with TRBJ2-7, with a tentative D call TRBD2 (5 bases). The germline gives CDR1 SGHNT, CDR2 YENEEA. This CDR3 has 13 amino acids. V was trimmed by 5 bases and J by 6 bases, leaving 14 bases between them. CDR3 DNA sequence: TGTGCCAGCAGCCGACGGGAATCCGGCGAGCAGTACTTC. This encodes CASSRRESGEQYF.

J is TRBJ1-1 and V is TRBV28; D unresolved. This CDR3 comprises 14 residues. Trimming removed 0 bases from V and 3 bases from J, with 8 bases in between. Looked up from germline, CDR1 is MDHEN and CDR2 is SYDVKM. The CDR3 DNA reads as TGTGCCAGCAGTTTATGGATTTACCACACTGAAGCTTTCTTT. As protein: CASSLWIYHTEAFF.

CDR3 sequence reads: CASSITSGRPSFEQYF. CDR3 DNA sequence: TGTGCCAGTAGTATCACTAGCGGGAGGCCCTCTTTCGAGCAGTACTTC. The rearrangement links TRBV19 to TRBJ2-7; 12 bases map to TRBD2. This CDR3 is built from 16 residues. Losses at the gene ends were 3 bases for V and 6 bases for J; bases not matched to a gene: 9. The V gene's germline CDR1 is LNHDA and CDR2 SQIVND (reference sequence).

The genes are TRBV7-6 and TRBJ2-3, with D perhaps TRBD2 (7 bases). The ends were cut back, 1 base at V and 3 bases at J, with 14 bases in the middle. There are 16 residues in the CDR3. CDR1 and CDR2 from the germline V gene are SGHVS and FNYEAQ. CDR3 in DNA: TGTGCCAGCAGCTTAGATCGGGGGGCGGCAACAGATACGCAGTATTTT. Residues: CASSLDRGAATDTQYF.

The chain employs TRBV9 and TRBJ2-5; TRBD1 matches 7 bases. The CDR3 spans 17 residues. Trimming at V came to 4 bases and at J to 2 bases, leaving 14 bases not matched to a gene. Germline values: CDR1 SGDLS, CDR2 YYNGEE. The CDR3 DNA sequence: TGTGCCAGCAGCCCCTGGGGGACAGTCAGACCTCAAGAGACCCAGTACTTC. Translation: CASSPWGTVRPQETQYF. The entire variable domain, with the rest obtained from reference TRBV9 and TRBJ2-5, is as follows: DSGVTQTPKHLITATGQRVTLRCSPRSGDLSVYWYQQSLDQGLQFLIQYYNGEERAKGNILERFSAQQFPDLHSELNLSSLELGDSALYFCASSPWGTVRPQETQYFGPGTRLLVL.

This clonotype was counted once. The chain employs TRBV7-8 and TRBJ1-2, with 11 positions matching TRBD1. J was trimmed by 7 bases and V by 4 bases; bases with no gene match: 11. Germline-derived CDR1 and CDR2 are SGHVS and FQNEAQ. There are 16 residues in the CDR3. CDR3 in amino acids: CASSSRTGGASPGYTF. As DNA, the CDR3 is TGTGCCAGCAGCTCCCGGACAGGGGGCGCCTCTCCTGGCTACACCTTC.

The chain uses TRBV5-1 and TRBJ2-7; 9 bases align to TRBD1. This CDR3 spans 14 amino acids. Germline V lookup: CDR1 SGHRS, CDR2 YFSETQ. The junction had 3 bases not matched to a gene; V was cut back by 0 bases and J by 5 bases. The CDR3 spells CASSLDRGHDEQYF. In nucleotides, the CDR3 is TGCGCCAGCAGCTTGGACAGGGGGCACGACGAGCAGTACTTC.

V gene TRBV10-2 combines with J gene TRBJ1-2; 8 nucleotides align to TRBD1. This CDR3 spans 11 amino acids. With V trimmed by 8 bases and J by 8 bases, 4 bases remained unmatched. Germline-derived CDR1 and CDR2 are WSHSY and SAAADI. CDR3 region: CASSGQDGYTF. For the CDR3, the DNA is TGCGCCAGCTCGGGACAGGACGGCTACACCTTC.

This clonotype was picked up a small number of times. CDR3 DNA sequence: TGTGCCAGCAGCCAAGTCCCCGGGACTAGCGGTATCCTAGGAGAGACCCAGTACTTC. Amino acids: CASSQVPGTSGILGETQYF. The rearrangement joins TRBV4-2 to TRBJ2-5; 11 bases align to TRBD2. V lost 1 base and J lost 4; bases outside the gene matches: 14. The CDR3 runs 19 residues. Germline assignment: CDR1 LGHNA and CDR2 YNFKEQ.

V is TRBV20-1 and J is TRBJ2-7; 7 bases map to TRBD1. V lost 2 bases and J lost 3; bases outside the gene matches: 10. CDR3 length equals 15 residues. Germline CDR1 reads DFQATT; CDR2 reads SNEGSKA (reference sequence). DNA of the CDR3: TGCAGTGCTAGACGCCTCGGACAGGCGGACTACGAGCAGTACTTC. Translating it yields CSARRLGQADYEQYF.

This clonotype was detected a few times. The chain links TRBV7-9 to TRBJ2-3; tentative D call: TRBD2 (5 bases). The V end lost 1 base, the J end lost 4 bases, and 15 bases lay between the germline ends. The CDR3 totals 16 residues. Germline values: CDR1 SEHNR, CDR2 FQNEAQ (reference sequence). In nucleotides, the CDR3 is TGTGCCAGCAGCTTAGTGACCGGGGTAGTAGCAGATACGCAGTATTTT. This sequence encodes CASSLVTGVVADTQYF.

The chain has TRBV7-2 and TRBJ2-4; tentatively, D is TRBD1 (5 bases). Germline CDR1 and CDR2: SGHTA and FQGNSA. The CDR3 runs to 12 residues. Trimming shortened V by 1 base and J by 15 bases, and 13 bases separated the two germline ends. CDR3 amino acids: CASSLEGPLRYF. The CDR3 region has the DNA TGTGCCAGCAGCTTAGAGGGGCCATTGAGGTACTTC.

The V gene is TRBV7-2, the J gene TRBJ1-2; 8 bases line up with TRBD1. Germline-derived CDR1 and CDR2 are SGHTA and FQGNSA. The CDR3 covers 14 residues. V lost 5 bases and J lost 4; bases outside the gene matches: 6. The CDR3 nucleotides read TGTGCCAGCAGCCATCCGACAGGGGCCTATGGCTACACCTTC. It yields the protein CASSHPTGAYGYTF.

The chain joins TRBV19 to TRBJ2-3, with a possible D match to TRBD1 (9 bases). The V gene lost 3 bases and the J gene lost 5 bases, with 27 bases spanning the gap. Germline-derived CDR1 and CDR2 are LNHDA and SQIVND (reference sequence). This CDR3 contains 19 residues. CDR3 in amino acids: CASSMEFSSGTGPIDTQYF. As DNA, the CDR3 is TGTGCCAGTAGTATGGAATTCAGTAGCGGGACAGGGCCTATAGATACGCAGTATTTT.

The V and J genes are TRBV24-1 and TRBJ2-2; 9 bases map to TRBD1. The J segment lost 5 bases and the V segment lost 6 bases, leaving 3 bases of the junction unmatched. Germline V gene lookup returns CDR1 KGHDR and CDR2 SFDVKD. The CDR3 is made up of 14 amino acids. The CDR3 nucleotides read TGTGCCACCAGTCAGACAGGGGGGACCGGGGAGCTGTTTTTT. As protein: CATSQTGGTGELFF.

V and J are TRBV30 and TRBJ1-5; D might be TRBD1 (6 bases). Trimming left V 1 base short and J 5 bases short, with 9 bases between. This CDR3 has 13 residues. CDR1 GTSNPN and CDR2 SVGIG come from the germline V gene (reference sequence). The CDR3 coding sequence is TGTGCCTGGAGTGCGGCAGGGGATCAGCCCCAGCATTTT. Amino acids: CAWSAAGDQPQHF.

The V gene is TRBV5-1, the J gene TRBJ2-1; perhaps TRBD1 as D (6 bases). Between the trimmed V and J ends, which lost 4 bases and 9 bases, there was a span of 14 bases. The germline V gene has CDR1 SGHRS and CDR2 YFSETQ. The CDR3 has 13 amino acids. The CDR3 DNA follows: TGCGCCAGCAGCCCCAACAGGGACGCTGAGCAGTTCTTC. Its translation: CASSPNRDAEQFF.

CDR3 protein: CATSETGETEKLFF. The CDR3 DNA reads TGTGCCACCAGTGAAACGGGGGAAACTGAAAAACTGTTTTTT. This chain uses TRBV24-1 with TRBJ1-4; D might be TRBD1 (5 bases). Germline V gene data show CDR1 as KGHDR and CDR2 as SFDVKD. CDR3 length: 14 amino acids. V was trimmed by 4 bases and J by 7 bases, leaving 12 bases between them.

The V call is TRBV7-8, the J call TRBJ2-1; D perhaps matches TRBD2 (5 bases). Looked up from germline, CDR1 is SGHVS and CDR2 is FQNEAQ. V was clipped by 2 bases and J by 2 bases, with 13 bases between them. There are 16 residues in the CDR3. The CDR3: CASSLNGHGTYNEQFF. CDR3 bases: TGTGCCAGCAGCTTAAACGGTCACGGGACCTACAATGAGCAGTTCTTC.

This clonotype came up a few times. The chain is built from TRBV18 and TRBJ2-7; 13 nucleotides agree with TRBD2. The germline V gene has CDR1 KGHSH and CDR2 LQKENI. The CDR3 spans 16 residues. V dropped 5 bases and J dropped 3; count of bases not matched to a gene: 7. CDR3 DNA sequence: TGTGCCAGCTCAGCTTCCTGGACTAGCGGGAGCTACGAGCAGTACTTC. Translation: CASSASWTSGSYEQYF.

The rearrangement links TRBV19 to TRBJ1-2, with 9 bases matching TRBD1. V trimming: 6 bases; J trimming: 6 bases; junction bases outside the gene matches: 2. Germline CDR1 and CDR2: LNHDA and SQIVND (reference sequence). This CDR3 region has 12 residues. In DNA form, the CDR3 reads TGTGCCAGTAGACAGGGGGCGAATGGCTACACCTTC. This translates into CASRQGANGYTF. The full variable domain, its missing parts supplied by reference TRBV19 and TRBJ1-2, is DGGITQSPKYLFRKEGQNVTLSCEQNLNHDAMYWYRQDPGQGLRLIYYSQIVNDFQKGDIAEGYSVSREKKESFPLTVTSAQKNPTAFYLCASRQGANGYTFGSGTRLTVV.

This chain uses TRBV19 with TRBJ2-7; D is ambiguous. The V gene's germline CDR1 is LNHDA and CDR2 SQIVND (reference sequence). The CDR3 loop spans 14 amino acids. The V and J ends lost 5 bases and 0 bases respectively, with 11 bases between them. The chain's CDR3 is CASSGSLSSYEQYF. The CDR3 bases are TGTGCCAGTAGTGGCTCCCTTAGCTCCTACGAGCAGTACTTC.

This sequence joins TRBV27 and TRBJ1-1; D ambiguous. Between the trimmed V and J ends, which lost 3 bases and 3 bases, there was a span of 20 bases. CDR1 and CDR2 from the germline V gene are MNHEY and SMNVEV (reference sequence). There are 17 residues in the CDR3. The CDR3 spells CASSFSVFTLGYTEAFF. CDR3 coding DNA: TGTGCCAGCAGTTTCTCGGTGTTTACGCTGGGGTACACTGAAGCTTTCTTT.